This TCR beta chain was retrieved from a study of T-cell reconstitution after alpha-beta-depleted transplantation in children (dated by TCRdb to the mid-2010s). About the full investigation: The study quantitatively tracked T-cell immune reconstitution after TCRalphabeta/CD19-depleted allogeneic hematopoietic cell transplantation in children using TCR repertoire profiling. Overall results and qualifications from the work: In some patients, the high TCRbeta diversity seen at day 60 was put down to recipient T cells and intrathymic progenitors that had survived conditioning. Hyperexpanded clone frequencies declined over subsequent months; after one year, T-cell counts and TCRbeta diversity were mostly attributed to newly produced T cells. Apparently early alphabetaT-cell count recovery about two months after transplant reportedly relied on only several hundred rapidly expanded clones derived from non-depleted graft cells.

The library was made by PCR. For sequencing, an Illumina HiSeq 2500 was employed. To normalize quantification of the TCRbeta repertoire, the TCR libraries were built with molecular barcoding that relied on unique molecular identifiers. TCRdb's own reprocessing of the public reads used fastp at Q25 and MiXCR and kept productive beta chains. Entries that share a CDR3 protein sequence are merged under the most common genes and DNA. In all, the sample holds more than 90,000 distinct CDR3 sequences, and approximately 10% of those were seen once. The ten most abundant clones make up 30% to 35% of the sample. In its sample, this clonotype was seen a few times. Its antigen remains undetermined. Base-call qualities are not available, and no considerably larger clone is one nucleotide away. Taken from the germline V gene, the CDR1 and CDR2 loops are MNHEY and SVGEGT. The CDR3 measures 17 amino acids from cysteine to phenylalanine. This entry keeps only the CDR3 DNA: 51 bases, framed from base 1. V lost 5 bases and J lost 3 bases; the stretch between them is 21 bases long.

The meaning of the sample's treatment or condition label: allogeneic hematopoietic cell transplantation with graft depleted of TCRalphabeta T cells and CD19 B cells. Transplant recipients were children who received TCRalphabeta/CD19-depleted allogeneic hematopoietic cell grafts. The rearrangement combines TRBV6-2 or TRBV6-3 with TRBJ2-3, with the D gene too uncertain to name. The sequencing used PBMCs, collected before TCRalphabeta/CD19-depleted stem cell transplant. The source is a boy aged 2 to 10 with acute lymphoblastic leukemia, due to receive a stem cell transplant. The CDR3 region reads CASSPTPRVTPTDTQYF. The sequenced DNA is TGTGCCAGCAGTCCCACCCCAAGGGTCACCCCAACAGATACGCAGTATTTT.